A single sample gave rise to the 30 T cell receptor beta chains below, sequenced in a study of cytomegalovirus exposure and HLA in healthy donors (dated by TCRdb to 2017 to 2019). The library was produced with the immunoSEQ multiplex PCR assay. For the multiplex PCR, a mixture combining 60 forward primers for TCR Vbeta segments and 13 reverse primers for TCR Jbeta segments was used. This is the immuneACCESS table as TCRdb keeps it, with only in-frame sequences that have V and J called. A part of the clones is gone; compared with another copy, unresolved V genes explain less than half, and the rest is unexplained. In all, the sample holds approximately 70,000 clones, and roughly 79% of those were seen once. The ten largest clonotypes hold less than 7.5% of the sample. Input material: PBMCs. The source is a man aged 45-65 years in good health and CMV-seronegative.

This rearrangement joins TRBV27 to TRBJ1-1; possibly TRBD1 for D (6 bases). From germline, CDR1 is MNHEY and CDR2 SMNVEV (reference sequence). CDR3 size: 14 residues. V lost 2 bases, J lost 7 bases, and 14 bases lay in between. CDR3 amino acids: CASSLIRGGLEAFF. CDR3 in DNA: TGTGCCAGCAGTTTAATCAGGGGCGGGCTTGAAGCTTTCTTT.

The chain links TRBV5-1 to TRBJ2-3; 7 nucleotides line up with TRBD2. The trim removed 0 bases at V and 2 bases at J, leaving 3 bases unmatched. The CDR3 has 15 residues. CDR1 and CDR2 (germline): SGHRS, YFSETQ. The CDR3 DNA reads TGCGCCAGCAGCTTGGTTGCGGGGGACACAGATACGCAGTATTTT. Amino acids: CASSLVAGDTDTQYF.

The DNA for the CDR3 is TGTGCCAGTCCACCGACAGGGATAGACACAGATACGCAGTATTTT. The encoded protein is CASPPTGIDTDTQYF. This sequence joins TRBV28 and TRBJ2-3, with 7 bases fitting TRBD1. The CDR3 contains 15 residues. Germline loops: CDR1 MDHEN, CDR2 SYDVKM. With 9 bases clipped from V and 2 bases from J, the junction kept 11 bases outside the gene matches.

J is TRBJ1-1 and V is TRBV4-2; possible D gene TRBD1, 6 bases. Germline-derived CDR1 and CDR2 are LGHNA and YNFKEQ. The CDR3 length is 17 residues. The V gene lost 1 base and the J gene lost 3 bases, with 18 bases spanning the gap. This chain's CDR3 is CASSQAGANPAYTEAFF. The CDR3 region has the DNA TGTGCCAGCAGCCAAGCAGGGGCTAACCCCGCGTACACTGAAGCTTTCTTT.

For the CDR3, the DNA is TGTGCCAGCAGCCCAAGGACAGGGGGCGCCTTGGGGGAGCAGTACTTC. This codes for CASSPRTGGALGEQYF. The gene calls are TRBV27 and TRBJ2-7; 11 bases line up with TRBD1. V shed 6 bases, J shed 7 bases, and the junction held 14 bases outside the gene matches. Germline CDR1 reads MNHEY; CDR2 reads SMNVEV (reference sequence). The CDR3 spans 16 residues.

In regard to this clone: Distinct nucleotide sequences in the sample also encode this CDR3. The chain is built from TRBV6-6 and TRBJ1-2; 8 bases align to TRBD1. In germline, CDR1 is MNHNY, CDR2 SVGAGI (reference sequence). The trim removed 5 bases at V and 3 bases at J, leaving 2 bases unmatched. CDR3 length equals 13 residues. CDR3 coding DNA: TGTGCCAGCAGTCCGACAGGGGACTATGGCTACACCTTC. Its protein is CASSPTGDYGYTF.

V and J are TRBV5-6 and TRBJ2-7; 8 nucleotides agree with TRBD1. The V gene's germline CDR1 is SGHDT and CDR2 YYEEEE. The CDR3 is 13 residues long. The junction had 3 bases not matched to a gene; V was cut back by 0 bases and J by 7 bases. DNA of the CDR3: TGTGCCAGCAGCTTGGTCAGGGGGCAAGAGCAGTACTTC. Translating gives CASSLVRGQEQYF. The full variable domain, its missing parts supplied by reference TRBV5-6 and TRBJ2-7, is DAGVTQSPTHLIKTRGQQVTLRCSPKSGHDTVSWYQQALGQGPQFIFQYYEEEERQRGNFPDRFSGHQFPNYSSELNVNALLLGDSALYLCASSLVRGQEQYFGPGTRLTVT.

The sample holds a few counts of this clone. The chain carries TRBV2 and TRBJ2-7; D is perhaps TRBD1 (5 bases). The CDR3 has 11 amino acids. The germline V gene encodes CDR1 SNHLY and CDR2 FYNNEI. V shed 4 bases and J shed 5 bases, with 6 bases lying between them. CDR3 in amino acids: CASSVRDEQYF. The CDR3 DNA reads TGTGCCAGCAGTGTCAGGGACGAGCAGTACTTC.

The genes are TRBV28 and TRBJ1-2; the D is unclear. Germline V gene sequence: CDR1 MDHEN, CDR2 SYDVKM. The CDR3 contains 11 residues. V was clipped by 6 bases and J by 2 bases, with 4 bases between them. The CDR3 nucleotides read TGTGCCAGCAGCGGGAACTATGGCTACACCTTC. This codes for CASSGNYGYTF.

As for this clone: This CDR3 is missing its conserved last phenylalanine or tryptophan, likely due to a read error. The CDR3 here is CASSYDGYTEAFS. CDR3 coding DNA: TGTGCCAGCAGCTACGACGGGTACACTGAAGCTTTCTCT. V gene TRBV7-9 combines with J gene TRBJ1-1; D gene uncertain. The CDR3 has 13 amino acids. Germline CDR1 reads SEHNR; CDR2 reads FQNEAQ (reference sequence). V lost 4 bases and J 3 bases, leaving 9 bases between the germline ends.

The chain combines TRBV18 with TRBJ2-6, with 10 bases fitting TRBD1. V lost 2 bases to trimming and J lost 3 bases; unmatched junction nucleotides: 1. This CDR3 has 16 amino acids. CDR1 and CDR2 (germline): KGHSH, LQKENI. CDR3 sequence: CASSPGTGVGANVLTF. In DNA, the CDR3 is TGTGCCAGCTCACCAGGGACAGGGGTTGGGGCCAACGTCCTGACTTTC.

The table lists this clone with a count of one. The chain employs TRBV7-6 and TRBJ1-2; 7 bases align to TRBD1. This CDR3 is built from 16 residues. J was trimmed by 0 bases and V by 6 bases; bases with no gene match: 10. Germline CDR1 is SGHVS and CDR2 is FNYEAQ. The CDR3: CASSAGGTLSNYGYTF. CDR3 coding DNA: TGTGCCAGCAGTGCAGGGGGGACACTATCTAACTATGGCTACACCTTC.

This clone was counted only a few times. The gene calls are TRBV11-2 and TRBJ1-1; tentative D call: TRBD1 (5 bases). The V gene lost 3 bases and the J gene lost 6 bases, with 14 bases spanning the gap. This CDR3 has 14 residues. Germline V gives CDR1 SGHAT, CDR2 FQNNGV. CDR3 nucleotide sequence: TGTGCCAGCAGCTTTGAATTTCGGGGGTCTGAAGCTTTCTTT. It specifies CASSFEFRGSEAFF.

This rearrangement joins TRBV14 to TRBJ2-7; D is perhaps TRBD1 (5 bases). V shed 1 base and J shed 3 bases, with 7 bases lying between them. CDR1 SGHDN and CDR2 FVKESK come from the germline V gene. The CDR3 contains 13 residues. Written as DNA, the CDR3 is TGTGCCAGCAGCCAAGTGGGGCTCTACGAGCAGTACTTC. Translated: CASSQVGLYEQYF.

This sequence joins TRBV25-1 and TRBJ2-5; D not resolved. Germline V gene data show CDR1 as MGHDK and CDR2 as SYGVNS. The V gene lost 6 bases and the J gene lost 4 bases, with 15 bases spanning the gap. The CDR3 covers 14 residues. As DNA, the CDR3 is TGTGCCAGCAGCCAAATAGCCGTGGGAGAGACCCAGTACTTC. This encodes CASSQIAVGETQYF. Complete variable domain (other parts from reference TRBV25-1 and TRBJ2-5): EADIYQTPRYLVIGTGKKITLECSQTMGHDKMYWYQQDPGMELHLIHYSYGVNSTEKGDLSSESTVSRIRTEHFPLTLESARPSHTSQYLCASSQIAVGETQYFGPGTRLLVL.

This sequence joins TRBV5-4 and TRBJ2-3, with 15 nucleotides matching TRBD2. V lost 4 bases, J lost 3 bases, and 6 bases stayed unmatched. There are 17 residues in the CDR3. Germline CDR1 and CDR2: SGHNT and YYREEE (reference sequence). CDR3 residues: CASSGAGLAGGTDTQYF. The CDR3 DNA reads as TGTGCCAGCAGCGGCGCGGGACTAGCGGGAGGAACAGATACGCAGTATTTT.

This clone was seen a handful of times. CDR3 sequence reads: CASSPTRGKDTGELFF. The CDR3 DNA sequence: TGCGCCAGCAGCCCGACCCGGGGTAAAGACACCGGGGAGCTGTTTTTT. The V and J genes are TRBV4-1 and TRBJ2-2; possible D gene TRBD2, 5 bases. The CDR3 length is 16 residues. V was trimmed by 4 bases and J by 3 bases, leaving 15 bases between them. CDR1 and CDR2 from the germline V gene are MGHRA and YSYEKL.

V usage is TRBV7-2 and J usage is TRBJ1-5; 8 bases fit TRBD1. From germline, CDR1 is SGHTA and CDR2 FQGNSA. The CDR3 has 16 amino acids. The V gene end was trimmed by 3 bases and the J gene end by 1 base; junction bases not matched to a gene: 5. The CDR3 spells CASSFRTGKSNQPQHF. The CDR3 DNA reads TGTGCCAGCAGCTTCCGGACAGGGAAAAGCAATCAGCCCCAGCATTTT.

The chain joins TRBV5-1 to TRBJ2-7; 7 positions match TRBD1. V shed 0 bases and J 7 bases; nucleotides not matched to a gene: 19. Germline loops: CDR1 SGHRS, CDR2 YFSETQ. CDR3 length: 18 amino acids. CDR3 in amino acids: CASSLGRNRDRNSREQYF. The CDR3 bases are TGCGCCAGCAGCTTGGGGCGAAATAGGGACAGAAATTCGAGGGAGCAGTACTTC.

In its sample, this clone was seen a few times. A read error may produce the germline difference seen at one junction end. The rearrangement joins TRBV6-1 to TRBJ1-2, with D tentatively TRBD1 (6 bases). Germline V gives CDR1 MNHNS, CDR2 SASEGT. CDR3 length: 10 amino acids. In DNA form, the CDR3 reads TGTGCCAGCACGGCGGGGGCCTTCCTATTC. Translating gives CASTAGAFLF.

This chain joins TRBV28 and TRBJ2-7; 10 bases fit TRBD1. V was clipped by 4 bases and J by 0 bases; unmatched bases: 18. CDR1 MDHEN and CDR2 SYDVKM come from the germline V gene. The CDR3 is 20 amino acids. CDR3 sequence: CASSSGTGQGKFEGSYEQYF. The CDR3 DNA sequence: TGTGCCAGCAGTTCAGGGACGGGACAGGGGAAATTCGAAGGCTCCTACGAGCAGTACTTC.

As to this clone: The germline gene is not matched at one end of the junction; a read error may be the cause. The genes are TRBV19 and TRBJ1-1; 8 positions match TRBD1. CDR3 length equals 12 residues. Germline lookup yields CDR1 LNHDA and CDR2 SQIVND (reference sequence). The CDR3 sequence is CASSRAGTGTKF. CDR3 in DNA: TGTGCCAGTAGTAGGGCCGGGACAGGAACTAAATTT.

This sequence joins TRBV28 and TRBJ1-1, with TRBD1 as a possible D gene (6 bases). This CDR3 region has 12 residues. The V gene lost 3 bases and the J gene lost 10 bases, with 12 bases spanning the gap. CDR1 is MDHEN, CDR2 SYDVKM, per germline. The CDR3, as DNA: TGTGCCAGCAGTTTGGGTCAGGGGAGAGCTTTCTTT. This gives the protein CASSLGQGRAFF. The variable domain in full, with the rest retrieved from reference TRBV28 and TRBJ1-1, is DVKVTQSSRYLVKRTGEKVFLECVQDMDHENMFWYRQDPGLGLRLIYFSYDVKMKEKGDIPEGYSVSREKKERFSLILESASTNQTSMYLCASSLGQGRAFFGQGTRLTVV.

CDR3 DNA sequence: TGCGCCAGCAGCTATGGACAGGCAGGGGAGCAGTACTTC. Its translation is CASSYGQAGEQYF. The rearrangement uses TRBV5-1 and TRBJ2-7; 7 bases are a match to TRBD1. After removal of 3 bases from V and 7 bases from J, the junction contained 7 bases not matched to a gene. There are 13 residues in the CDR3. CDR1 and CDR2 (germline): SGHRS, YFSETQ.

The CDR3 sequence: CASSLLSGTGIQETQYF. The CDR3 DNA follows: TGTGCCAGCAGCTTGTTATCCGGGACAGGTATCCAAGAGACCCAGTACTTC. The rearrangement links TRBV5-6 to TRBJ2-5, with TRBD1 matching 8 bases. V lost 1 base, J lost 1 base, and 9 bases stayed unmatched. Germline CDR1 is SGHDT and CDR2 is YYEEEE. The length of the CDR3 is 17 residues.

CDR3 nucleotides: TGTGCCAGCAGCTTAACCGTCTTGTCCAGGGCCTATGGCTACACCTTC. Residues: CASSLTVLSRAYGYTF. The rearrangement joins TRBV7-3 to TRBJ1-2, with D tentatively TRBD1 (5 bases). V was cut by 0 bases and J by 4 bases, with 15 bases left in between. The CDR3 spans 16 residues. Germline V gene sequence: CDR1 SGHTA, CDR2 FQGTGA.

This chain uses TRBV6-4 with TRBJ1-1; D not resolved. This CDR3 has 13 amino acids. Germline values: CDR1 MRHNA, CDR2 SNTAGT. The germline V and J ends were trimmed by 0 bases and 5 bases, with 7 bases remaining between them. CDR3 DNA sequence: TGTGCCAGCAGTGACTCGTGGAGGACTGAAGCTTTCTTT. Its translation: CASSDSWRTEAFF.

This chain connects TRBV6-5 to TRBJ1-1, with D possibly TRBD1 on 6 matching bases. Germline CDR1 is MNHEY and CDR2 is SVGAGI. This CDR3 has 15 amino acids. With 5 bases removed from V and 0 bases from J, the gap between germline ends came to 13 bases. CDR3 sequence reads: CASSRRTVMNTEAFF. As DNA, the CDR3 is TGTGCCAGCAGTAGAAGGACAGTCATGAACACTGAAGCTTTCTTT.

This clone came up a few times. The CDR3 sequence is CASSPGGFNQPQHF. CDR3 coding DNA: TGTGCCAGCAGCCCAGGGGGTTTTAATCAGCCCCAGCATTTT. The V gene is TRBV7-2, the J gene TRBJ1-5; 7 nucleotides align to TRBD1. Per the germline V gene, CDR1 is SGHTA and CDR2 is FQGNSA. The CDR3 contains 14 residues. The V and J ends lost 5 bases and 4 bases, in that order; junction bases with no gene match: 5.

This chain uses TRBV11-3 with TRBJ2-1; no clear D gene. Trimming cost V 0 bases and J 5 bases, with 8 bases left between them. The germline V gene has CDR1 SGHNT and CDR2 YENEEA. The CDR3 length is 14 residues. The CDR3 bases are TGTGCCAGCAGCTTAGATTCCCCAGACAATGAGCAGTTCTTC. It translates to CASSLDSPDNEQFF.